These 14 T cell receptor beta chains share one sample of origin, sequenced in a study of beta chain features in type 1 diabetes. Expressed TCRB transcripts got sequenced, as all isolated RNA was reverse transcribed. TCRdb's table, derived via immunoSEQ multiplex PCR, lists solely in-frame clones and lacks some. The table includes 600,000 or so clones, 11% to 15% detected once. These receptors' antigens are unknown. Study findings and constraints: In all four CD4+ subsets, TCRB CDR3 length was significantly, moderately reduced in type 1 diabetes.

The sequencing sample was made of naive CD4+ T cells from blood. The receptors originated from a young man with type 1 diabetes.

This chain joins TRBV4-2 and TRBJ2-3; no firm D call. Germline V gives CDR1 LGHNA, CDR2 YNFKEQ. V lost 4 bases and J lost 5, with 10 bases in between. The CDR3 sequence is 13 residues long. The chain's CDR3 is CASSPNWEDTQYF. CDR3 DNA sequence: TGTGCCAGCAGCCCGAACTGGGAAGATACGCAGTATTTT.

The chain is built from TRBV7-2 and TRBJ2-1; 10 nucleotides match TRBD2. With 1 base clipped from V and 7 bases from J, the junction kept 10 bases outside the gene matches. In germline, CDR1 is SGHTA, CDR2 FQGNSA. CDR3 size: 17 residues. CDR3 loop: CASSLELAGIIGNEQFF. In nucleotides, the CDR3 is TGTGCCAGCAGCTTAGAACTAGCGGGAATTATAGGTAATGAGCAGTTCTTC.

This chain connects TRBV18 to TRBJ2-1; D perhaps matches TRBD1 (6 bases). Per the germline V gene, CDR1 is KGHSH and CDR2 is LQKENI. V gave up 1 base and J gave up 7 bases, with 14 bases separating them. The CDR3 is 15 residues long. This chain's CDR3 is CASSPLSGVGNEQFF. The CDR3 DNA is TGTGCCAGCTCACCACTGTCAGGGGTAGGGAATGAGCAGTTCTTC. Based on the CDR3 plus reference TRBV18 and TRBJ2-1, the full variable domain is NAGVMQNPRHLVRRRGQEARLRCSPMKGHSHVYWYRQLPEEGLKFMVYLQKENIIDESGMPKERFSAEFPKEGPSILRIQQVVRGDSAAYFCASSPLSGVGNEQFFGPGTRLTVL.

For this clone: Relative to the germline gene, one junction end is altered; a read error may explain this. This rearrangement joins TRBV7-9 to TRBJ2-5; 7 nucleotides match TRBD2. Germline V gene data show CDR1 as SEHNR and CDR2 as FQNEAQ (reference sequence). The CDR3 consists of 13 residues. The CDR3 nucleotides are TGTGCCAGCAGCAACAGCGGGACCCCGCCATGGGACTTC. Residues: CASSNSGTPPWDF. The full variable domain, rest sourced from reference TRBV7-9 and TRBJ2-5, is DTGVSQNPRHKITKRGQNVTFRCDPISEHNRLYWYRQTLGQGPEFLTYFQNEAQLEKSRLLSDRFSAERPKGSFSTLEIQRTEQGDSAMYLCASSNSGTPPWDFGPGTRLLVL.

This clone turned up a few times. This chain uses TRBV20-1 with TRBJ1-1; D may be TRBD1 (5 bases). Germline assignment: CDR1 DFQATT and CDR2 SNEGSKA (reference sequence). The CDR3 extends over 11 amino acids. Between the trimmed V and J ends, which lost 6 bases and 8 bases, there was a span of 13 bases. CDR3 DNA: TGCAGTGCCCGGTTGGGGCTGGAAGCTTTCTTT. Its translation: CSARLGLEAFF.

In this sample, this clone turned up a few times. The V gene is TRBV28, the J gene TRBJ2-7; D is unclear. V lost 4 bases to trimming and J lost 5 bases, with 18 bases between them. The CDR3 length is 15 residues. CDR1 and CDR2 from the germline V gene are MDHEN and SYDVKM. CDR3 DNA sequence: TGTGCCAGCAGTTCCCTAGGACGGACCGGAGACGAGCAGTACTTC. Encoded protein: CASSSLGRTGDEQYF. The full variable domain, with the rest looked up from reference TRBV28 and TRBJ2-7, is DVKVTQSSRYLVKRTGEKVFLECVQDMDHENMFWYRQDPGLGLRLIYFSYDVKMKEKGDIPEGYSVSREKKERFSLILESASTNQTSMYLCASSSLGRTGDEQYFGPGTRLTVT.

This clone was counted a few times. The genes are TRBV27 and TRBJ2-3, with TRBD2 identical over 7 bases. V trimming: 10 bases; J trimming: 3 bases; junction bases outside the gene matches: 7. In germline, CDR1 is MNHEY, CDR2 SMNVEV (reference sequence). The CDR3 spans 13 residues. CDR3 residues: CATSRGVTDTQYF. In DNA form, the CDR3 reads TGTGCCACCTCACGGGGGGTTACAGATACGCAGTATTTT.

This clone has a handful of counts. The chain links TRBV9 to TRBJ2-3; D not certain. There are 15 residues in the CDR3. CDR1 and CDR2 from the germline V gene are SGDLS and YYNGEE. V gave up 0 bases and J gave up 2 bases, with 10 bases separating them. The CDR3 here is CASSVGASTTDTQYF. The CDR3 DNA reads as TGTGCCAGCAGCGTAGGTGCTAGTACCACAGATACGCAGTATTTT.

This clone was recorded a few times. The V and J genes are TRBV27 and TRBJ1-2; 12 bases match TRBD1. This CDR3 comprises 18 residues. Germline V gene data show CDR1 as MNHEY and CDR2 as SMNVEV (reference sequence). V shed 2 bases and J 0 bases; nucleotides not matched to a gene: 7. The CDR3 loop reads CASSLRDRGQPPNYGYTF. The DNA for the CDR3 is TGTGCCAGCAGTTTAAGGGACAGGGGGCAGCCTCCTAACTATGGCTACACCTTC.

The chain joins TRBV5-6 to TRBJ1-1; D not resolved. Trimming stripped 4 bases from V and 11 bases from J, with 12 bases between. Germline V lookup: CDR1 SGHDT, CDR2 YYEEEE. The length of the CDR3 is 11 residues. As DNA, the CDR3 is TGTGCCAGCAGCGTAGGATTTGACGCTTTCTTT. Its protein product is CASSVGFDAFF.

This clone has only a few counts. V usage is TRBV27 and J usage is TRBJ2-5; 7 nucleotides agree with TRBD1. The junction had 8 bases not matched to a gene; V was cut back by 5 bases and J by 5 bases. Per the germline V gene, CDR1 is MNHEY and CDR2 is SMNVEV (reference sequence). CDR3 length: 14 residues. The CDR3 here is CASSTIGTVETQYF. CDR3 in DNA: TGTGCCAGCAGTACAATCGGGACAGTGGAGACCCAGTACTTC.

The chain has TRBV9 and TRBJ1-1, with D maybe TRBD1 (5 bases). The CDR3 totals 15 residues. The V gene lost 4 bases and the J gene lost 1 base, with 14 bases spanning the gap. Germline V gene sequence: CDR1 SGDLS, CDR2 YYNGEE. Here the CDR3 DNA reads TGTGCCAGCAGCTCCCAGGGCCTACAGAACACTGAAGCTTTCTTT. Translation: CASSSQGLQNTEAFF.

This clone was counted between two and nine times. V gene TRBV30 combines with J gene TRBJ1-5; a weak D match, TRBD1 (6 bases). Germline V gives CDR1 GTSNPN, CDR2 SVGIG (reference sequence). The length of the CDR3 is 16 residues. V was cut by 1 base and J by 9 bases, with 22 bases left in between. DNA for the CDR3: TGTGCCTGGAGTGAAGGGGGTTCGGGTATGGCCAGGCCCCAGCATTTT. Residues: CAWSEGGSGMARPQHF.

This clone was picked up a small number of times. This CDR3 is CASSYFGLGSVKQYF. For the CDR3, the DNA is TGTGCCAGCAGTTACTTTGGACTAGGCTCTGTCAAGCAGTACTTC. V usage is TRBV6-5 and J usage is TRBJ2-7; 7 bases are a match to TRBD2. The trim removed 1 base at V and 8 bases at J, leaving 11 bases unmatched. The CDR3 has 15 residues. Germline lookup yields CDR1 MNHEY and CDR2 SVGAGI.